The next 29 T cell receptor beta chains were all read from a single sample in a study of Ad26.COV2.S vaccination and SARS-CoV-2 variants. The treatment denotes: 15 to 20 received Ad26.COV2.S at low or high dose, single or two shots; several received placebo; per-sample allocation not given. On day 63 after the first injection, vaccine and placebo recipients gave samples. The protocol was immunoSEQ multiplex PCR, while the TCRdb copy is restricted to in-frame clones and leaves out a portion. This sample has roughly 350,000 clones; roughly 91% occur once, and the top ten carry approximately 5%. Sequenced here: peripheral blood, sampled in a trial of Ad26.COV2.S vaccine versus placebo. The receptors here all came from a person aged 18-60 years who received the Ad26.COV2.S COVID-19 vaccine or a placebo.

The chain is built from TRBV27 and TRBJ2-3; D might be TRBD1 (5 bases). Between the trimmed V and J ends, which lost 6 bases and 7 bases, there was a span of 11 bases. The CDR3 contains 12 residues. Germline CDR1 reads MNHEY; CDR2 reads SMNVEV (reference sequence). This CDR3 is CASRAGRYTQYF. CDR3 nucleotides: TGTGCCAGCAGGGCAGGGCGATATACGCAGTATTTT.

V usage is TRBV3-1 (or the pseudogene TRBV3-2) and J usage is TRBJ2-1, with a tentative D call TRBD2 (6 bases). CDR1 is LGHDT and CDR2 is YNNKEL in the germline V gene (reference sequence). The CDR3 is 13 residues long. The V end lost 0 bases, the J end lost 13 bases, and 13 bases lay between the germline ends. Written as DNA, the CDR3 is TGTGCCAGCAGCCAAGATAGGGCGGGGCTACAGTTCTTC. This sequence encodes CASSQDRAGLQFF.

The chain is built from TRBV27 and TRBJ1-6; the D gene is possibly TRBD1 (6 bases). This CDR3 comprises 13 residues. The V gene's germline CDR1 is MNHEY and CDR2 SMNVEV (reference sequence). Between the trimmed V and J ends, which lost 6 bases and 9 bases, there was a span of 12 bases. CDR3 nucleotide sequence: TGTGCCAGCAGGGGGGGGGCCGGTTCACCCCTCCACTTT. Its protein product is CASRGGAGSPLHF.

The chain links TRBV5-6 to TRBJ2-5; tentative D call: TRBD2 (5 bases). Germline values: CDR1 SGHDT, CDR2 YYEEEE. V was clipped by 0 bases and J by 3 bases, with 12 bases between them. This CDR3 has 15 amino acids. CDR3 DNA sequence: TGTGCCAGCAGCTTGGAGCGAGGGCCGGAAGAGACCCAGTACTTC. This encodes CASSLERGPEETQYF.

The rearrangement joins TRBV6-5 to TRBJ1-3; D remains ambiguous. There are 14 residues in the CDR3. Germline lookup yields CDR1 MNHEY and CDR2 SVGAGI. V was cut by 2 bases and J by 7 bases, with 12 bases left in between. DNA for the CDR3: TGTGCCAGCAGTTACAGGCAGAATGTTAACACCATATATTTT. This gives the protein CASSYRQNVNTIYF.

The chain employs TRBV7-8 and TRBJ2-2; tentative D call: TRBD2 (5 bases). The CDR3 length is 17 residues. V lost 3 bases and J lost 1, with 15 bases in between. Germline V gene sequence: CDR1 SGHVS, CDR2 FQNEAQ. The DNA for the CDR3 is TGTGCCAGCAGCTTCTTTTCGGGGTATGAGAACACCGGGGAGCTGTTTTTT. It codes for CASSFFSGYENTGELFF.

The chain uses TRBV28 and TRBJ1-3; 7 positions agree with TRBD1. Germline CDR1 and CDR2: MDHEN and SYDVKM. J lost 1 base, V lost 6 bases, and 9 bases had no gene match. The CDR3 contains 16 residues. The chain's CDR3 is CASRQQGIWSGNTIYF. In DNA, the CDR3 is TGTGCCAGCAGGCAACAGGGGATTTGGTCTGGAAACACCATATATTTT.

This chain joins TRBV11-2 and TRBJ2-7, with 10 bases identical to TRBD1. Germline V CDR1 and CDR2: SGHAT, FQNNGV. The CDR3 is 18 amino acids. V dropped 5 bases and J dropped 3; count of bases not matched to a gene: 16. CDR3 protein: CASSLSLSGTGVDYEQYF. Here the CDR3 DNA reads TGTGCCAGCAGCCTCAGTCTATCCGGGACAGGGGTTGACTACGAGCAGTACTTC.

The CDR3 region is CASSANRDPYNEQFF. CDR3 nucleotide sequence: TGTGCCAGCAGCGCAAACAGGGACCCCTACAATGAGCAGTTCTTC. The chain recombines TRBV6-5 with TRBJ2-1; possibly TRBD1 for D (6 bases). Per the germline V gene, CDR1 is MNHEY and CDR2 is SVGAGI. CDR3 size: 15 residues. The germline V and J ends were trimmed by 6 bases and 2 bases, with 14 bases remaining between them.

The rearrangement uses TRBV9 and TRBJ2-6, with D unclear. The V end lost 4 bases, the J end lost 0 bases, and 8 bases lay between the germline ends. Germline CDR1 SGDLS, CDR2 YYNGEE. The CDR3 runs to 15 residues. CDR3 loop: CASSQRNSGANVLTF. CDR3 bases: TGTGCCAGCAGCCAGAGGAACTCTGGGGCCAACGTCCTGACTTTC.

This clone was seen just once. The genes are TRBV9 and TRBJ1-4; a weak D match, TRBD1 (6 bases). Per germline, CDR1 SGDLS and CDR2 YYNGEE. This CDR3 comprises 15 residues. Trimming cost V 4 bases and J 6 bases, with 16 bases left between them. CDR3 sequence (DNA): TGTGCCAGCAGCCAGACATATAGGGGGGATGAAAAACTGTTTTTT. Residues: CASSQTYRGDEKLFF.

This chain uses TRBV3-1 (or the pseudogene TRBV3-2) with TRBJ1-1, with unresolved D. With 4 bases removed from V and 4 bases from J, the gap between germline ends came to 13 bases. The germline CDR1 and CDR2 sequences are LGHDT and YNNKEL (reference sequence). The CDR3 length is 14 residues. CDR3 nucleotides: TGTGCCAGCAGCCCACTGAGGGCTTCCACTGAAGCTTTCTTT. It yields the protein CASSPLRASTEAFF.

The V call is TRBV2, the J call TRBJ2-2; D gene unclear. Germline loops: CDR1 SNHLY, CDR2 FYNNEI. This CDR3 is 13 amino acids long. With 4 bases removed from V and 5 bases from J, the gap between germline ends came to 8 bases. Here the CDR3 DNA reads TGTGCCAGCAGTGGGGATTGGACCGGGGAGCTGTTTTTT. The encoded protein is CASSGDWTGELFF.

This clone was seen once. The chain recombines TRBV7-2 with TRBJ2-7; 7 bases fit TRBD1. After removal of 5 bases from V and 6 bases from J, the junction contained 4 bases not matched to a gene. The germline CDR1 and CDR2 sequences are SGHTA and FQGNSA. CDR3 size: 12 residues. The CDR3 spells CASSTGVGEQYF. The DNA of the CDR3 is TGTGCCAGCAGCACAGGGGTAGGCGAGCAGTACTTC.

This clone is a singleton in its sample. This rearrangement joins TRBV4-2 to TRBJ1-1; the D gene is possibly TRBD1 (5 bases). The CDR3 sequence is 15 residues long. The V gene's germline CDR1 is LGHNA and CDR2 YNFKEQ. V lost 1 base and J 5 bases, leaving 14 bases between the germline ends. DNA for the CDR3: TGTGCCAGCAGCCAAGTGGGGGGTAGTGGGACTGAAGCTTTCTTT. Translated: CASSQVGGSGTEAFF.

This sequence joins TRBV24-1 and TRBJ2-1; no firm D call. The CDR3 runs to 15 residues. V was clipped by 0 bases and J by 7 bases, with 12 bases between them. The germline CDR1 and CDR2 sequences are KGHDR and SFDVKD. In DNA form, the CDR3 reads TGTGCCACCAGTGATTTGCGATCTGTGGGGAATGAGCAGTTCTTC. Its translation is CATSDLRSVGNEQFF.

The chain uses TRBV5-1 and TRBJ2-3, with D hard to call. Germline assignment: CDR1 SGHRS and CDR2 YFSETQ. V dropped 5 bases and J dropped 3 bases, with 10 bases sitting between them. This CDR3 spans 13 amino acids. The chain's CDR3 is CASRGQETDTQYF. The CDR3 DNA reads TGCGCCAGCAGAGGGCAGGAAACAGATACGCAGTATTTT.

V is TRBV2 and J is TRBJ2-7; 7 bases line up with TRBD1. There are 14 residues in the CDR3. V was clipped by 6 bases and J by 0 bases; unmatched bases: 5. Germline V CDR1 and CDR2: SNHLY, FYNNEI. As DNA, the CDR3 is TGTGCCAGCAGGGATAGGACAGGCTCCTACGAGCAGTACTTC. The encoded protein is CASRDRTGSYEQYF.

The CDR3 spells CASSYNGRVNGYTF. CDR3 sequence (DNA): TGTGCCAGCAGTTACAACGGCAGGGTGAATGGCTACACCTTC. This chain joins TRBV6-2 or TRBV6-3 and TRBJ1-2; possibly TRBD1 for D (5 bases). This CDR3 comprises 14 residues. Per germline, CDR1 MNHEY and CDR2 SVGEGT. Trimming pared 2 bases from V and 6 bases from J, leaving 13 bases between.

The CDR3: CASSLAGTEDYGYTF. The CDR3 DNA reads TGCGCCAGCAGCTTGGCAGGGACAGAAGACTATGGCTACACCTTC. This chain connects TRBV5-1 to TRBJ1-2; 7 positions agree with TRBD1. This CDR3 comprises 15 residues. V was pared by 0 bases and J by 3 bases, with 5 bases of the junction left unmatched. From germline, CDR1 is SGHRS and CDR2 YFSETQ.

This rearrangement joins TRBV6-5 to TRBJ2-2, with 8 bases that match TRBD1. V lost 6 bases to trimming and J lost 3 bases; unmatched junction nucleotides: 6. Germline CDR1 is MNHEY and CDR2 is SVGAGI. The CDR3 has 15 residues. The CDR3 region is CASSRQGTDTGELFF. The DNA for the CDR3 is TGTGCCAGCAGCAGACAGGGGACGGACACCGGGGAGCTGTTTTTT.

The chain couples TRBV7-2 to TRBJ2-5; D may be TRBD2 (5 bases). This CDR3 spans 13 amino acids. V lost 4 bases to trimming and J lost 5 bases, with 11 bases between them. CDR1 and CDR2 from the germline V gene are SGHTA and FQGNSA. CDR3 amino acids: CASSSIGEETQYF. CDR3 in DNA: TGTGCCAGCAGCTCCATCGGGGAGGAGACCCAGTACTTC.

The chain is built from TRBV19 and TRBJ2-3; D is ambiguous. CDR1 is LNHDA and CDR2 is SQIVND in the germline V gene (reference sequence). This CDR3 is 13 amino acids long. V shed 5 bases and J shed 5 bases, with 11 bases lying between them. This chain's CDR3 is CASSPDPRDTQYF. The CDR3 DNA is TGTGCCAGTAGTCCGGACCCACGAGATACGCAGTATTTT.

The chain carries TRBV7-9 and TRBJ2-3, with 11 nucleotides matching TRBD2. V was pared by 7 bases and J by 3 bases, with 15 bases of the junction left unmatched. This CDR3 contains 18 residues. Germline values: CDR1 SEHNR, CDR2 FQNEAQ (reference sequence). The CDR3 is CASTKGGLAGGVTDTQYF. CDR3 DNA sequence: TGTGCCAGCACGAAGGGTGGGCTAGCGGGAGGAGTAACAGATACGCAGTATTTT.

This chain connects TRBV19 to TRBJ2-1, with 10 positions matching TRBD2. Germline loops: CDR1 LNHDA, CDR2 SQIVND (reference sequence). This CDR3 has 17 residues. V lost 3 bases and J lost 6; bases outside the gene matches: 11. CDR3 in amino acids: CASSITLGLAVRNEQFF. The CDR3 region has the DNA TGTGCCAGTAGTATTACATTAGGACTAGCGGTACGCAATGAGCAGTTCTTC.

The chain carries TRBV7-9 and TRBJ2-7; no clear D gene. The CDR3 totals 11 residues. The V and J ends lost 4 bases and 3 bases respectively, with 4 bases between them. Germline CDR1 is SEHNR and CDR2 is FQNEAQ (reference sequence). The DNA for the CDR3 is TGTGCCAGCAGCTCCGACTACGAGCAGTACTTC. Residues: CASSSDYEQYF.

This clone showed up just once. V and J are TRBV15 and TRBJ2-1; 12 bases are shared with TRBD2. This CDR3 spans 14 amino acids. The V and J ends lost 4 bases and 10 bases, in that order; junction bases with no gene match: 5. CDR1 and CDR2 from the germline V gene are LNHNV and YYDKDF (reference sequence). The CDR3 loop is CATSTGLAGYEQFF. CDR3 in DNA: TGTGCCACCAGCACTGGACTAGCGGGGTACGAGCAGTTCTTC.

V is TRBV28 and J is TRBJ1-6, with D unclear. V shed 3 bases and J shed 5 bases, with 14 bases lying between them. The CDR3 loop spans 16 amino acids. Germline loops: CDR1 MDHEN, CDR2 SYDVKM. CDR3: CASSLAGFRNNSPLHF. The CDR3 region has the DNA TGTGCCAGCAGTTTGGCGGGATTCCGGAATAATTCACCCCTCCACTTT.

The chain joins TRBV2 to TRBJ1-1; D may be TRBD1 (5 bases). There are 17 residues in the CDR3. V dropped 5 bases and J dropped 1 base, with 20 bases sitting between them. The V gene's germline CDR1 is SNHLY and CDR2 FYNNEI. The CDR3 here is CASSFGHSPIGNTEAFF. DNA for the CDR3: TGTGCCAGCAGTTTCGGACATTCGCCTATCGGGAACACTGAAGCTTTCTTT.